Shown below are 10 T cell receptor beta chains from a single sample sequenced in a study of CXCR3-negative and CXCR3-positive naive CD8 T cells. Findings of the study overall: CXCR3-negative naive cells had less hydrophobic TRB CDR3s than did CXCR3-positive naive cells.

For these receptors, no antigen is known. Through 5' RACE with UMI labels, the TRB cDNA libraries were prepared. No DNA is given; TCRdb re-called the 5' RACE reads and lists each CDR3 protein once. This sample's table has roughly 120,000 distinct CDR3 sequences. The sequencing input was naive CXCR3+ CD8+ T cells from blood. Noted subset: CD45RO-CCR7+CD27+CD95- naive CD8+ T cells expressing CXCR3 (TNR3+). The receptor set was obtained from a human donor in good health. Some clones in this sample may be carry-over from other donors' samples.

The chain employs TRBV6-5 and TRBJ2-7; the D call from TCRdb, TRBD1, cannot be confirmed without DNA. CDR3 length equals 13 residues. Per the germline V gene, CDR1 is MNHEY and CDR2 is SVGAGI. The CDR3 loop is CASSRQGVYEQYF.

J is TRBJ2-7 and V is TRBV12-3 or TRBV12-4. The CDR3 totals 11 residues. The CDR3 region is CASSLVHEQYF.

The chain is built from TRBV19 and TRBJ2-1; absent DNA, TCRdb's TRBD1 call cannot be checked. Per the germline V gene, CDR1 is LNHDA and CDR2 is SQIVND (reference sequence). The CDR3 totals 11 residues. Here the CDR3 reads CARLERGEQFF.

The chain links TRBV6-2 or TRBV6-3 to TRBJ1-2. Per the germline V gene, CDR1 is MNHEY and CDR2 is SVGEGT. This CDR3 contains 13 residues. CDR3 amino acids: CASSYGGNYGYTF.

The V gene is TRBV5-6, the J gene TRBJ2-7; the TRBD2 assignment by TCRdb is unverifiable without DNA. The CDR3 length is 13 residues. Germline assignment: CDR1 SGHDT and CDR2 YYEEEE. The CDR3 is CASSLGTSGEQYF. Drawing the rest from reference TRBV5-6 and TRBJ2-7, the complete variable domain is DAGVTQSPTHLIKTRGQQVTLRCSPKSGHDTVSWYQQALGQGPQFIFQYYEEEERQRGNFPDRFSGHQFPNYSSELNVNALLLGDSALYLCASSLGTSGEQYFGPGTRLTVT.

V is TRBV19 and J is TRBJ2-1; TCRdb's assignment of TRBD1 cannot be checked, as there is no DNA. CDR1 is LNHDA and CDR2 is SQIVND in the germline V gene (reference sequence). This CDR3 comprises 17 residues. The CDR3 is CASSIDMGGHAYNEQFF.

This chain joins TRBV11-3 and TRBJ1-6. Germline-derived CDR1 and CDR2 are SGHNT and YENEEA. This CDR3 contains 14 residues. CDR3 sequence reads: CASSPSSYNSPLHF.

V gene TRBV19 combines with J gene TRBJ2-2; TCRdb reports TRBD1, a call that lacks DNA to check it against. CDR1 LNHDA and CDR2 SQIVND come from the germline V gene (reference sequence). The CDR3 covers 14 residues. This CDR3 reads CASSIAAGLSGLFF. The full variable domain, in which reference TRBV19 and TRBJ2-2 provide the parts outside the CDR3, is DGGITQSPKYLFRKEGQNVTLSCEQNLNHDAMYWYRQDPGQGLRLIYYSQIVNDFQKGDIAEGYSVSREKKESFPLTVTSAQKNPTAFYLCASSIAAGLSGLFFGEGSRLTVL.

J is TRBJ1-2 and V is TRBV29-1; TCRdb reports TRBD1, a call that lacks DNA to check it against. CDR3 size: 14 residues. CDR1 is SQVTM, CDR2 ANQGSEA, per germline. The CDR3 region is CSVPAHSSNYGYTF.

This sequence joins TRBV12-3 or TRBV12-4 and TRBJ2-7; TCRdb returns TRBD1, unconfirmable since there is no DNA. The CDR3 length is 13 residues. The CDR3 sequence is CATSQGDPYEQYF.